This entry lists 19 T cell receptor beta chains sequenced from one sample in a study of T cells in Graves' hyperthyroidism and ophthalmopathy. Amplification yielded TCR beta CDR3 regions, with RNA transcripts as the source. A first-round RT-PCR of the TCR CDR3 used the HTBI primer set. TCRdb analysed the multiplex PCR reads with MiXCR anew, one entry per CDR3 protein. The repertoire consists of 600,000 to 650,000 distinct CDR3 sequences, with 20% to 25% occurring once and the leading ten covering roughly a third. The source material was blood. Every receptor here comes from a man aged 30 to 39 with Graves' ophthalmopathy.

The J gene is TRBJ2-2, the V gene TRBV20-1, with a weak D call TRBD1 (8 bases). Trimming cost V 8 bases and J 5 bases, with 15 bases left between them. CDR1 DFQATT and CDR2 SNEGSKA come from the germline V gene (reference sequence). The CDR3 covers 13 residues. The CDR3 bases are TGCAGTTACAGGGGGGGGGGGACCGGGGAGCTGTTTTTT. Amino acids: CSYRGGGTGELFF.

This clonotype was seen a few times. The chain uses TRBV20-1 and TRBJ2-7, with TRBD2 identical over 9 bases. The CDR3 has 14 residues. Germline lookup yields CDR1 DFQATT and CDR2 SNEGSKA (reference sequence). The junction had 14 bases not matched to a gene; V was cut back by 7 bases and J by 7 bases. CDR3 residues: CSGGSRGRVGEQYF. The CDR3 DNA sequence: TGCAGTGGAGGGTCTCGCGGGAGGGTAGGGGAGCAGTACTTC.

This clonotype was found many times. The gene calls are TRBV2 and TRBJ2-7, with D hard to call. Trimming took off 10 bases at V and 6 bases at J, with 16 bases between the two ends. This CDR3 has 12 amino acids. Germline-derived CDR1 and CDR2 are SNHLY and FYNNEI. CDR3 DNA: TGTGCCACCATCGCCCGGGCGCTCGAGCAGTACTTC. It codes for CATIARALEQYF.

This chain uses TRBV7-9 with TRBJ2-3; D is unclear. V lost 3 bases and J lost 12, with 13 bases in between. The CDR3 sequence is 12 residues long. The germline gives CDR1 SEHNR, CDR2 FQNEAQ (reference sequence). CDR3 loop: CASSFDEIHQYF. The CDR3 DNA follows: TGTGCCAGCAGCTTCGATGAAATCCACCAGTATTTT.

This clonotype was seen at least ten times. The chain is built from TRBV28 and TRBJ2-2; D is unresolved. Germline CDR1 and CDR2: MDHEN and SYDVKM. CDR3 length: 11 amino acids. Between the trimmed V and J ends, which lost 3 bases and 9 bases, there was a span of 5 bases. CDR3 residues: CASSLGRELFF. As DNA, the CDR3 is TGTGCCAGCAGTTTGGGTAGGGAGCTGTTTTTT.

In its sample, this clonotype was seen many times. This sequence joins TRBV11-2 and TRBJ2-7; D might be TRBD2 (7 bases). The CDR3 consists of 13 residues. The germline V gene has CDR1 SGHAT and CDR2 FQNNGV. The CDR3 region has the DNA TGTGCAGGGGGGGGGCTTCTTCCCTACGAGCAGTACTTC. Amino acid sequence: CAGGGLLPYEQYF.

This chain links TRBV7-9 with TRBJ1-6; D unresolved. The CDR3 is 15 amino acids. In germline, CDR1 is SEHNR, CDR2 FQNEAQ (reference sequence). Trimming stripped 1 base from V and 9 bases from J, with 13 bases between. The CDR3 is CASSLVAGRGSPLHF. CDR3 DNA sequence: TGTGCCAGCAGCTTAGTAGCCGGCAGAGGTTCACCCCTCCACTTT.

The chain links TRBV7-2 to TRBJ2-3, with D possibly TRBD1 on 6 matching bases. The CDR3 has 16 amino acids. The V and J ends lost 4 bases and 1 base respectively, with 15 bases between them. From germline, CDR1 is SGHTA and CDR2 FQGNSA. CDR3 sequence: CASSWGRLRGTDTQYF. CDR3 nucleotides: TGTGCCAGCAGCTGGGGGCGGCTAAGGGGCACAGATACGCAGTATTTT.

This clonotype was detected a few times. The chain joins TRBV7-9 to TRBJ1-1, with 8 bases matching TRBD1. Germline V gene sequence: CDR1 SEHNR, CDR2 FQNEAQ (reference sequence). This CDR3 has 14 residues. V shed 3 bases, J shed 7 bases, and the junction held 7 bases outside the gene matches. The CDR3 region is CASSLTLDRDEAFF. The CDR3 DNA is TGTGCCAGCAGCTTGACTTTGGACAGGGATGAAGCTTTCTTT.

This clonotype was seen ten or more times. This chain connects TRBV7-2 to TRBJ2-1, with TRBD2 matching over 15 bases. Trimming cost V 5 bases and J 4 bases; bases outside gene matches: 0. The germline CDR1 and CDR2 sequences are SGHTA and FQGNSA. This CDR3 region has 15 residues. CDR3 nucleotides: TGTGCCAGCAGCGGGACTAGCGGGAGGTACAATGAGCAGTTCTTC. Its protein is CASSGTSGRYNEQFF. The full variable domain, with the rest looked up from reference TRBV7-2 and TRBJ2-1, is GAGVSQSPSNKVTEKGKDVELRCDPISGHTALYWYRQSLGQGLEFLIYFQGNSAPDKSGLPSDRFSAERTGGSVSTLTIQRTQQEDSAVYLCASSGTSGRYNEQFFGPGTRLTVL.

This clonotype was seen repeatedly, ten times or more. The chain combines TRBV28 with TRBJ1-1; 7 nucleotides line up with TRBD1. The germline V gene has CDR1 MDHEN and CDR2 SYDVKM. This CDR3 contains 15 residues. With 5 bases clipped from V and 0 bases from J, the junction kept 6 bases outside the gene matches. In DNA, the CDR3 is TGTGCCAGCAGTAACAGGGGATACATGAACACTGAAGCTTTCTTT. Its protein is CASSNRGYMNTEAFF.

The rearrangement links TRBV7-6 to TRBJ1-4; maybe TRBD1 (6 bases). The CDR3 totals 16 residues. The V end lost 2 bases, the J end lost 0 bases, and 10 bases lay between the germline ends. Germline V gene sequence: CDR1 SGHVS, CDR2 FNYEAQ. The CDR3 sequence is CASSLSRTATNEKLFF. The DNA for the CDR3 is TGTGCCAGCAGCTTAAGTAGGACAGCAACTAATGAAAAACTGTTTTTT.

The V call is TRBV2, the J call TRBJ1-5, with 9 bases lining up with TRBD1. Trimming took 7 bases from V and 3 from J; bases not matched to a gene: 7. This CDR3 contains 15 residues. Per the germline V gene, CDR1 is SNHLY and CDR2 is FYNNEI. This chain's CDR3 is CASKSRTGDNQPQHF. CDR3 nucleotides: TGTGCCAGCAAATCCCGGACAGGGGACAATCAGCCCCAGCATTTT. The full variable domain, its missing parts supplied by reference TRBV2 and TRBJ1-5, is EPEVTQTPSHQVTQMGQEVILRCVPISNHLYFYWYRQILGQKVEFLVSFYNNEISEKSEIFDDQFSVERPDGSNFTLKIRSTKLEDSAMYFCASKSRTGDNQPQHFGDGTRLSIL.

This chain links TRBV6-1 with TRBJ2-7; 8 bases line up with TRBD2. Per germline, CDR1 MNHNS and CDR2 SASEGT. The CDR3 contains 15 residues. Trimming cost V 3 bases and J 4 bases; bases outside gene matches: 8. CDR3 DNA: TGTGCCAGCAGTGATTTCGGGAGGGCCACATACGAGCAGTACTTC. Translated: CASSDFGRATYEQYF.

This clonotype was seen a few times. The chain has TRBV6-6 and TRBJ2-1, with D maybe TRBD2 (5 bases). Germline CDR1 and CDR2: MNHNY and SVGAGI (reference sequence). The V gene lost 0 bases and the J gene lost 3 bases, with 9 bases spanning the gap. This CDR3 has 15 amino acids. The CDR3 here is CASSYSPDFYNEQFF. The CDR3, as DNA: TGTGCCAGCAGTTACTCGCCGGACTTCTACAATGAGCAGTTCTTC.

The V call is TRBV20-1, the J call TRBJ2-7; TRBD2 agrees at 8 bases. Trimming removed 7 bases from V and 7 bases from J; junction bases left unmatched: 9. The germline V gene has CDR1 DFQATT and CDR2 SNEGSKA (reference sequence). The CDR3 is 12 residues long. The CDR3: CSGRREVGEQYF. DNA of the CDR3: TGCAGTGGTCGGCGGGAGGTTGGGGAGCAGTACTTC.

This clonotype appeared many times. The genes are TRBV20-1 and TRBJ2-1; 11 nucleotides line up with TRBD2. V shed 6 bases, J shed 3 bases, and the junction held 7 bases outside the gene matches. The CDR3 extends over 15 amino acids. Germline V gene data show CDR1 as DFQATT and CDR2 as SNEGSKA (reference sequence). CDR3: CSAGDSGRVYNEQFF. The CDR3, as DNA: TGCAGTGCCGGCGATAGCGGGAGGGTCTACAATGAGCAGTTCTTC.

This chain uses TRBV20-1 with TRBJ2-7, with 8 bases that match TRBD2. V trimming: 3 bases; J trimming: 6 bases; junction bases outside the gene matches: 7. Germline V gene sequence: CDR1 DFQATT, CDR2 SNEGSKA (reference sequence). The CDR3 runs 13 residues. The DNA for the CDR3 is TGCAGTGCTAGTCGCGGGGGGAGTAGCGAGCAGTACTTC. Translated, it gives CSASRGGSSEQYF.

The chain combines TRBV20-1 with TRBJ1-6; 7 nucleotides line up with TRBD1. CDR1 and CDR2 (germline): DFQATT, SNEGSKA (reference sequence). CDR3 length: 16 amino acids. V shed 2 bases and J 3 bases; nucleotides not matched to a gene: 7. The CDR3 loop is CSARTGQLFYNSPLHF. The DNA of the CDR3 is TGCAGTGCTAGAACGGGACAGCTTTTCTATAATTCACCCCTCCACTTT.